The sequence of this T cell receptor beta chain was determined in a study of CD8 T cells in ankylosing spondylitis. Regarding the study as a whole: Prior work had noted some motif variants in reactive arthritis blood and synovial fluid.

This clonotype was seen many times. Its antigen is unidentified. There are 10 residues in the CDR3. Trimming pared 8 bases from V and 10 bases from J, leaving 9 bases between. Germline CDR1 reads SNHLY; CDR2 reads FYNNEI. TCRdb recomputed calls from the 5' RACE reads with MiXCR, one row per CDR3 protein. The sample yields about 180,000 distinct CDR3 sequences, around a tenth seen once. The genes are TRBV2 and TRBJ2-1; TRBD1 or TRBD2 may be the D gene (5 bases each). Sequenced input: blood, either unsorted or a sorted T cell fraction (not recorded which). The receptor's source is a female donor with ankylosing spondylitis or in good health (not recorded which). CDR3 coding DNA: TGTGCCAGCGGGACCGGGGAGCAGTTCTTC. This encodes CASGTGEQFF. The entire variable domain, with the rest obtained from reference TRBV2 and TRBJ2-1, is as follows: EPEVTQTPSHQVTQMGQEVILRCVPISNHLYFYWYRQILGQKVEFLVSFYNNEISEKSEIFDDQFSVERPDGSNFTLKIRSTKLEDSAMYFCASGTGEQFFGPGTRLTVL.